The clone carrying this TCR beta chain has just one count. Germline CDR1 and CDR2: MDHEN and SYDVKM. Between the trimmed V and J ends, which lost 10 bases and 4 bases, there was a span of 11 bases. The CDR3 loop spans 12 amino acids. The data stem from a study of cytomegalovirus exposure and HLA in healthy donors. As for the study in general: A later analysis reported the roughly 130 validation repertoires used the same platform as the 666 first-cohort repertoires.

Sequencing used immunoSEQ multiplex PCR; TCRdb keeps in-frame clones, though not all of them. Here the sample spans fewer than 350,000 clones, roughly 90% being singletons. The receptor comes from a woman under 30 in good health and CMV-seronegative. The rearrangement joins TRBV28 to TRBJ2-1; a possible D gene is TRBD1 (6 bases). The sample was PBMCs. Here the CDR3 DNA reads TGTGCCACCGGGACAAGATACAATGAGCAGTTCTTC. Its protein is CATGTRYNEQFF.